What follows are 19 T cell receptor beta chains derived from one specimen sequenced in a study of CD8 T cells in ankylosing spondylitis. Study-level findings and limits: It appeared that ankylosing spondylitis blood was characterized by a TCR beta motif of roughly 8 highly homologous variants.

One entry per CDR3 protein, called by TCRdb with MiXCR from the 5' RACE reads. The data hold some 840,000 distinct CDR3 sequences, with roughly 12% observed a single time. What these receptors recognize is not known. The sequencing sample was made of blood, either unsorted or a sorted T cell fraction (not recorded which). These receptors originate from a male donor with ankylosing spondylitis.

This clonotype was seen a handful of times. The J gene is TRBJ2-3, the V gene TRBV29-1; no clear D gene. There are 13 residues in the CDR3. The germline V and J ends were trimmed by 3 bases and 5 bases, with 12 bases remaining between them. CDR1 is SQVTM, CDR2 ANQGSEA, per germline. The CDR3 spells CSVEYLVGDTQYF. CDR3 bases: TGCAGCGTTGAGTATCTAGTGGGAGATACGCAGTATTTT.

The chain combines TRBV27 with TRBJ1-6; D is unresolved. V lost 7 bases and J 9 bases, leaving 13 bases between the germline ends. Germline lookup yields CDR1 MNHEY and CDR2 SMNVEV (reference sequence). There are 13 residues in the CDR3. The CDR3 reads CASKFLSGSPLHF. The CDR3 DNA sequence: TGTGCCAGCAAATTTCTTTCTGGTTCACCCCTCCACTTT.

V usage is TRBV7-9 and J usage is TRBJ1-1; D is unresolved. The germline V gene encodes CDR1 SEHNR and CDR2 FQNEAQ (reference sequence). Trimming cost V 7 bases and J 3 bases, with 18 bases left between them. The CDR3 extends over 15 amino acids. The CDR3 sequence is CASIPGKIRDTEAFF. The CDR3 nucleotides read TGTGCCAGCATCCCGGGCAAAATCCGAGACACTGAAGCTTTCTTT.

A few counts support this clonotype. CDR3 DNA sequence: TGCGCCAGCAGCCTTTATCCGATAACCACAGATACGCAGTATTTT. It specifies CASSLYPITTDTQYF. J is TRBJ2-3 and V is TRBV5-1; no firm D call. Germline CDR1 and CDR2: SGHRS and YFSETQ. The CDR3 covers 15 residues. V lost 4 bases and J 2 bases, leaving 14 bases between the germline ends. Full variable domain (missing parts from reference TRBV5-1 and TRBJ2-3): KAGVTQTPRYLIKTRGQQVTLSCSPISGHRSVSWYQQTPGQGLQFLFEYFSETQRNKGNFPGRFSGRQFSNSRSEMNVSTLELGDSALYLCASSLYPITTDTQYFGPGTRLTVL.

This chain connects TRBV9 to TRBJ2-7; D is uncertain. Germline V lookup: CDR1 SGDLS, CDR2 YYNGEE. The V end was cut by 1 base, the J end by 7 bases, with 12 bases between. This CDR3 has 13 amino acids. The CDR3 loop is CASSVQTSREQYF. The CDR3 nucleotides are TGTGCCAGCAGCGTACAGACAAGCCGGGAGCAGTACTTC.

This clonotype appeared a few times. The rearrangement links TRBV5-1 to TRBJ2-7; 7 bases line up with TRBD1. The germline CDR1 and CDR2 sequences are SGHRS and YFSETQ. The V and J ends lost 6 bases and 2 bases, in that order; junction bases with no gene match: 2. CDR3 length: 12 amino acids. In nucleotides, the CDR3 is TGCGCCAGCACGGGACAGACCTACGAGCAGTACTTC. Residues: CASTGQTYEQYF.

This clonotype was detected a few times. This chain joins TRBV28 and TRBJ2-7, with no clear D. V dropped 8 bases and J dropped 0 bases, with 17 bases sitting between them. There are 15 residues in the CDR3. Per germline, CDR1 MDHEN and CDR2 SYDVKM. CDR3 nucleotide sequence: TGTGCCAGCGGATTGTCCAGCTCCCTCTCCTACGAGCAGTACTTC. Amino acid sequence: CASGLSSSLSYEQYF.

This sequence joins TRBV20-1 and TRBJ2-1; D gene unclear. CDR1 and CDR2 (germline): DFQATT, SNEGSKA (reference sequence). With 3 bases removed from V and 16 bases from J, the gap between germline ends came to 19 bases. This CDR3 spans 12 amino acids. This CDR3 reads CSARLLGVSTFF. The CDR3 DNA sequence: TGCAGTGCTAGGTTGCTTGGAGTGTCGACATTCTTC.

This clonotype appeared many times. This chain connects TRBV20-1 to TRBJ1-1; D not resolved. The CDR3 is 12 amino acids. In germline, CDR1 is DFQATT, CDR2 SNEGSKA (reference sequence). The V end was cut by 5 bases, the J end by 0 bases, with 7 bases between. CDR3 in DNA: TGCAGTGCTCCCTACTTGAACACTGAAGCTTTCTTT. Translation gives CSAPYLNTEAFF.

This chain links TRBV20-1 with TRBJ1-5; TRBD1 matches at 7 bases. The CDR3 is 14 residues long. Germline trimming cut 6 bases from V and 4 bases from J; bases unmatched to any gene: 9. Germline lookup yields CDR1 DFQATT and CDR2 SNEGSKA (reference sequence). CDR3 DNA: TGCAGTGCCCAAGCCGGGACAGATAATCAGCCCCAGCATTTT. Translated: CSAQAGTDNQPQHF.

Here the CDR3 DNA reads TGTGCCAGCAGACACCCGGGACAGGCAACTGGGGCCAACGTCCTGACTTTC. It translates to CASRHPGQATGANVLTF. This chain uses TRBV11-2 with TRBJ2-6, with 8 bases lining up with TRBD1. Germline CDR1 reads SGHAT; CDR2 reads FQNNGV. This CDR3 comprises 17 residues. Losses at the gene ends were 6 bases for V and 2 bases for J; bases not matched to a gene: 9.

The rearrangement links TRBV7-2 to TRBJ1-2; possible D gene TRBD1, 6 bases. V lost 5 bases and J lost 2, with 12 bases in between. Germline V lookup: CDR1 SGHTA, CDR2 FQGNSA. The CDR3 length is 14 residues. The CDR3 reads CASSRGTPNYGYTF. For the CDR3, the DNA is TGTGCCAGCAGCCGCGGGACACCGAACTATGGCTACACCTTC.

In this sample, this clonotype turned up many times. The V and J genes are TRBV6-2 or TRBV6-3 and TRBJ2-7; tentatively, D is TRBD2 (6 bases). The CDR3 extends over 13 amino acids. Trimming took off 6 bases at V and 3 bases at J, with 12 bases between the two ends. CDR1 and CDR2 (germline): MNHEY, SVGEGT. This CDR3 is CASREGLFYEQYF. In DNA form, the CDR3 reads TGTGCCAGCAGGGAGGGACTTTTCTACGAGCAGTACTTC.

The chain joins TRBV28 to TRBJ2-7, with 7 bases identical to TRBD1. Germline values: CDR1 MDHEN, CDR2 SYDVKM. The CDR3 extends over 14 amino acids. The V gene end was trimmed by 7 bases and the J gene end by 1 base; junction bases not matched to a gene: 7. In DNA form, the CDR3 reads TGTGCCAGCAACCAGGACAGGTGGTCCTACGAGCAGTACTTC. Residues: CASNQDRWSYEQYF.

This clonotype has only a few counts. This chain connects TRBV9 to TRBJ1-6; D is perhaps TRBD1 (5 bases). CDR3 length equals 17 residues. V gave up 4 bases and J gave up 0 bases, with 14 bases separating them. Germline values: CDR1 SGDLS, CDR2 YYNGEE. CDR3 protein: CASSPGDQSSYNSPLHF. In DNA form, the CDR3 reads TGTGCCAGCAGCCCGGGGGACCAGAGCTCCTATAATTCACCCCTCCACTTT. Full variable domain (remainder filled in from reference TRBV9 and TRBJ1-6): DSGVTQTPKHLITATGQRVTLRCSPRSGDLSVYWYQQSLDQGLQFLIQYYNGEERAKGNILERFSAQQFPDLHSELNLSSLELGDSALYFCASSPGDQSSYNSPLHFGNGTRLTVT.

In nucleotides, the CDR3 is TGTGCCAGCAGTTTATACGACTCTGGGGCCAACGTCCTGACTTTC. Translation: CASSLYDSGANVLTF. The chain uses TRBV27 and TRBJ2-6; D remains ambiguous. The V end lost 1 base, the J end lost 0 bases, and 4 bases lay between the germline ends. Germline lookup yields CDR1 MNHEY and CDR2 SMNVEV (reference sequence). The CDR3 runs to 15 residues.

This clonotype was picked up many times. This chain joins TRBV29-1 and TRBJ1-1, with a possible D match to TRBD1 (6 bases). Germline CDR1 is SQVTM and CDR2 is ANQGSEA. The CDR3 covers 13 residues. Trimming removed 5 bases at V and 2 bases at J, with 12 bases between. The CDR3 nucleotides are TGCAGCGTTTCCGGGACAATCAACACTGAAGCTTTCTTT. The encoded protein is CSVSGTINTEAFF.

V gene TRBV20-1 combines with J gene TRBJ1-6, with TRBD1 matching 7 bases. Germline CDR1 and CDR2: DFQATT and SNEGSKA (reference sequence). Losses at the gene ends were 3 bases for V and 8 bases for J; bases not matched to a gene: 4. The CDR3 is 13 residues long. The CDR3 is CSARGTGDSPLHF. As DNA, the CDR3 is TGCAGTGCTAGGGGAACAGGGGATTCACCCCTCCACTTT.

A single count supports this clonotype. V usage is TRBV4-1 and J usage is TRBJ2-5; D perhaps matches TRBD2 (5 bases). The CDR3 has 16 residues. Germline V gene data show CDR1 as MGHRA and CDR2 as YSYEKL. Trimming stripped 1 base from V and 0 bases from J, with 12 bases between. CDR3 in amino acids: CASSQGRLANQETQYF. The CDR3 bases are TGCGCCAGCAGCCAAGGAAGGTTAGCGAACCAAGAGACCCAGTACTTC.